This TCR beta chain appears in the sequencing data of a study of blood T cells in healthy people across ages. Through a sample-barcoded 5' primer and a J-beta primer mix, a second PCR was run for roughly 6 to 11 cycles. TCRdb processed the 5' RACE reads anew with MiXCR; each CDR3 protein has one entry. The repertoire holds 1.5 million to 1.8 million distinct CDR3 sequences, 42% seen once, with more than 4% in the top ten. The length of the CDR3 is 14 residues. The germline V gene encodes CDR1 SGHNT and CDR2 YENEEA. The chain recombines TRBV11-3 with TRBJ2-7, with 8 bases lining up with TRBD1. The DNA end is a closer match to TRBJ2-5, so the J assignment may be wrong. The clonotype was recovered from a woman between 18 and 29 years old in good health. The sample taken for sequencing was blood. Written as DNA, the CDR3 is TGTGCCAGCAGCAACGGACAGGGATACGAGACCCAGTACTTC. It codes for CASSNGQGYETQYF.